The 11 T cell receptor beta chains below come from one sample, sequenced in a study of blood T cell repertoires in COVID-19. Clones were sequenced by immunoSEQ multiplex PCR, and TCRdb holds only the in-frame ones, with some missing. The sample yields 40,000 to 60,000 clones, 86% seen once. Sequenced sample: peripheral blood. Every receptor here comes from a man aged 35-49 years with active COVID-19.

This sequence joins TRBV3-1 (or the pseudogene TRBV3-2) and TRBJ1-2, with TRBD1 identical over 7 bases. V was clipped by 4 bases and J by 7 bases; unmatched bases: 3. The CDR3 sequence is 12 residues long. The germline CDR1 and CDR2 sequences are LGHDT and YNNKEL (reference sequence). Written as DNA, the CDR3 is TGTGCCAGCAGCCTCGGGACAGCTGGCTACACCTTC. This sequence encodes CASSLGTAGYTF.

V usage is TRBV7-9 and J usage is TRBJ1-6; D is unresolved. CDR1 and CDR2 (germline): SEHNR, FQNEAQ (reference sequence). This CDR3 spans 14 amino acids. Trimming removed 5 bases at V and 5 bases at J, with 10 bases between. CDR3 sequence: CASSPGRDNSPLHF. CDR3 sequence (DNA): TGTGCCAGCAGCCCGGGTCGGGATAATTCACCCCTCCACTTT.

The chain has TRBV5-1 and TRBJ1-2; D uncertain. The V end was cut by 4 bases, the J end by 8 bases, with 15 bases between. The CDR3 contains 13 residues. Germline V gives CDR1 SGHRS, CDR2 YFSETQ. The CDR3 loop is CASSREIEWGYTF. The CDR3 DNA reads as TGCGCCAGCAGCCGGGAGATTGAATGGGGCTACACCTTC.

The chain carries TRBV7-9 and TRBJ2-7; perhaps TRBD2 as D (6 bases). Germline V lookup: CDR1 SEHNR, CDR2 FQNEAQ (reference sequence). The CDR3 contains 16 residues. The V and J ends lost 0 bases and 5 bases respectively, with 17 bases between them. The chain's CDR3 is CASSLAGRRWIHEQYF. The CDR3 DNA is TGTGCCAGCAGCTTAGCCGGGAGAAGATGGATACACGAGCAGTACTTC.

The DNA of the CDR3 is TGCGCCAGCAGCCCCCACGTACAGGGTAATCAGCCCCAGCATTTT. It specifies CASSPHVQGNQPQHF. The chain recombines TRBV4-1 with TRBJ1-5; perhaps TRBD1 as D (6 bases). Germline CDR1 reads MGHRA; CDR2 reads YSYEKL. V was trimmed by 4 bases and J by 4 bases, leaving 14 bases between them. The CDR3 spans 15 residues.

This sequence joins TRBV15 and TRBJ1-2; 8 nucleotides agree with TRBD1. Germline assignment: CDR1 LNHNV and CDR2 YYDKDF (reference sequence). Unmatched junction bases numbered 7, after V lost 5 bases and J lost 8 bases. The length of the CDR3 is 13 residues. The CDR3 region has the DNA TGTGCCACCAGCGGAACAGGGGGTTTAGGCTACACCTTC. Protein: CATSGTGGLGYTF.

V usage is TRBV28 and J usage is TRBJ1-2; D possibly corresponds to TRBD1 (5 bases). The V end was cut by 8 bases, the J end by 5 bases, with 12 bases between. Germline values: CDR1 MDHEN, CDR2 SYDVKM. The CDR3 is 12 amino acids. The CDR3 region has the DNA TGTGCCAGCTCGAACAGGCAGTATGGCTACACCTTC. Translation gives CASSNRQYGYTF.

CDR3 nucleotide sequence: TGCGCCAGCAGCTTGCAGGGGCTATCCGAAGCTTTCTTT. This translates into CASSLQGLSEAFF. The chain joins TRBV5-1 to TRBJ1-1; possible D gene TRBD1, 6 bases. V lost 1 base and J lost 8, with 12 bases in between. Germline CDR1 is SGHRS and CDR2 is YFSETQ. The CDR3 is made up of 13 amino acids.

The chain is built from TRBV5-1 and TRBJ2-7; 7 bases line up with TRBD2. Trimming at V came to 2 bases and at J to 3 bases, leaving 5 bases not matched to a gene. The germline V gene encodes CDR1 SGHRS and CDR2 YFSETQ. The CDR3 runs to 14 residues. The CDR3 loop is CASSFGGSYYEQYF. CDR3 sequence (DNA): TGCGCCAGCAGCTTCGGCGGGAGCTACTACGAGCAGTACTTC.

The chain uses TRBV11-2 and TRBJ1-1; D gene unclear. Germline V lookup: CDR1 SGHAT, CDR2 FQNNGV. Trimming left V 1 base short and J 1 base short, with 7 bases between. The CDR3 totals 14 residues. The CDR3 is CASSLAGRNTEAFF. The CDR3, as DNA: TGTGCCAGCAGCTTAGCAGGAAGGAACACTGAAGCTTTCTTT.

The chain uses TRBV4-2 and TRBJ2-1; 13 positions agree with TRBD2. J gave up 9 bases and V 0 bases, and 8 bases lay outside the gene matches. This CDR3 contains 17 residues. Germline CDR1 and CDR2: LGHNA and YNFKEQ. The DNA for the CDR3 is TGTGCCAGCAGCCAAGAGGGACTAGCGGGATTAGTTAGTGAGCAGTTCTTC. Protein sequence: CASSQEGLAGLVSEQFF.